This TCR beta chain was observed in a study of CD8 T cells in acute hepatitis C reinfection (dated by TCRdb to about 2021). Regarding the study in general: Both during acute infection and after viral clearance, the study profiled the TCRbeta repertoire of CD8+ T cells that were specific for the HCV NS3-1073 epitope. Paired acute and follow-up samples were contributed by four spontaneous resolvers.

Here is what the overall study found, with its caveats: High diversity was observed in NS3-1073 specific repertoires, and no significant differences in diversity were found between acute resolver, follow-up resolver and acute chronic samples. All groups preferentially used the TRBV04 and TRBV06 gene families, and overrepresentation in the naive pool did not explain this preferential usage. NS3-1073 specific cells were too rare to sort in chronically infected subjects, so no follow-up repertoires exist for those subjects. More than ten public clonotypes were found regardless of outcome, and V04-02/J02-02 was used by one public clonotype. CDR3 sequences shared with other epitopes were rarely observed, and exact matching may have been limited by differing sequencing approaches. Because bulk sequencing was performed on the TCRbeta chain only, alphabeta pairing of public clonotypes could not be determined.

This specimen's time point label, per the study, means: naive CD8 control sorted from an acute-time-point sample. Enrolled in the Montreal Hepatitis C Cohort (HEPCO) in Canada, the donors were people who inject drugs, and these donors were followed every 3 months. A positive HCV RNA or antibody test that followed a negative test within the previous 24 weeks was the definition used for acute primary HCV infection. Antibodies against CD3, CD8 and CD45RO were used for surface staining, and dead cells were excluded with an aqua fixable dye. The cohort also included roughly six subjects who developed chronic infection, defined as HCV RNA positivity at 24 weeks. Once thawed from cryostorage, peripheral blood mononuclear cells underwent negative selection via the MACS CD8+ T cell Isolation Kit to obtain CD8+ T cells. A BD FACSAria II cell sorter was used for cell sorting. From its cysteine to its phenylalanine, the CDR3 spans 14 amino acids. Of the read, only the CDR3 DNA is kept; its 42 bases are in frame from base 1. The junction shows trimming of 5 bases on V and 3 bases on J, and the gene matches do not reach 6 bases of it. Looking up the germline V gene (reference sequence) yields CDR1 MNHEY and CDR2 SMNVEV.

The FACS-sorted cells had their genomic DNA extracted, and the commercial immunoSEQ service was used to sequence the TCRbeta chains. In the source study's methods: Repertoire data were analyzed with ImmunoSEQ Analyzer software v3.0 and R v3.5.1. Only productive rearrangements were analyzed, because sequences with stop codons or out-of-frame rearrangements were removed. Simpson diversity, Shannon entropy, CDR3 length and nucleotide addition metrics were supplied by the sequencing provider. Based on frequency, clonotypes were placed into dominant, sub-dominant, low or lowest abundance groups, and clonotypes under 0.1% were left out of most analyses. A CDR3 amino acid clonotype was called public when found in at least two subjects at a cumulative frequency of at least 0.5%. TCRdb's version of the immuneACCESS table is confined to in-frame rearrangements and falls short of the full clone set. An unresolved V gene accounts for under half of the shortfall where checked; the remainder is of unknown origin. D and trimming come from the DNA, and the V and J calls and clone size come from that table. Counted in this sample were around 34,000 clones; just under 90% of them appeared once. The top ten constitute 0.5% of the sample.

This clone was counted between two and nine times. Its specific antigen is unknown. Base qualities are not provided; no much larger clone lies one nucleotide away. This receptor chain uses TRBV27 and TRBJ2-7; 8 central bases correspond to TRBD1. This receptor was identified in a man in his thirties or forties with chronic hepatitis C. Sequencing input: naive CD8+ T cells from PBMCs. Sample cell subset or site, as interpreted from the label and publication: sorted total naive CD45RO-negative CD8+ T cells. The nucleotide sequence reads TGTGCCAGCAGTCACTCGACAGGGGACTACGAGCAGTACTTC. This sequence encodes CASSHSTGDYEQYF.